Listed here are 19 T cell receptor beta chains from one sample, sequenced in a study of cytomegalovirus exposure and HLA in healthy donors. PCR was performed using 60 Vbeta and 13 Jbeta primers. Libraries were prepared by immunoSEQ multiplex PCR; TCRdb keeps only in-frame clonotypes and omits some of them. Seen here are some 80,000 clones, 75% to 85% observed once, and the top ten hold 3.4%. Sequenced input: PBMCs. The receptors were sampled from a man aged 40-50 years in good health and CMV-seronegative.

In its sample, this clone was seen once. The chain employs TRBV7-3 and TRBJ1-2; D remains ambiguous. The CDR3 extends over 14 amino acids. The germline CDR1 and CDR2 sequences are SGHTA and FQGTGA. The germline V and J ends were trimmed by 5 bases and 3 bases, with 13 bases remaining between them. This CDR3 reads CASSLIRTDYGYTF. CDR3 nucleotide sequence: TGTGCCAGCAGCCTAATACGTACAGACTATGGCTACACCTTC.

The chain employs TRBV2 and TRBJ2-7; D is possibly TRBD1 (6 bases). The germline V gene encodes CDR1 SNHLY and CDR2 FYNNEI. CDR3 size: 15 residues. Trimming left V 7 bases short and J 2 bases short, with 18 bases between. In DNA form, the CDR3 reads TGTGCCAGCAACCCCCGACCGACAGGAGCCTACGAGCAGTACTTC. This translates into CASNPRPTGAYEQYF. The full variable domain, completed using reference TRBV2 and TRBJ2-7, is EPEVTQTPSHQVTQMGQEVILRCVPISNHLYFYWYRQILGQKVEFLVSFYNNEISEKSEIFDDQFSVERPDGSNFTLKIRSTKLEDSAMYFCASNPRPTGAYEQYFGPGTRLTVT.

This chain uses TRBV6-6 with TRBJ2-1; 7 nucleotides match TRBD1. This CDR3 region has 12 residues. The J segment lost 8 bases and the V segment lost 5 bases, leaving 3 bases of the junction unmatched. Germline lookup yields CDR1 MNHNY and CDR2 SVGAGI (reference sequence). DNA for the CDR3: TGTGCCAGCAGTGTTACAGGGGATGAGCAGTTCTTC. Protein sequence: CASSVTGDEQFF.

The chain uses TRBV7-8 and TRBJ1-2, with TRBD1 matching 8 bases. With V trimmed by 5 bases and J by 4 bases, 6 bases remained unmatched. Germline CDR1 and CDR2: SGHVS and FQNEAQ. This CDR3 has 14 amino acids. For the CDR3, the DNA is TGTGCCAGCAGCACAACCGGACAGGGCTATGGCTACACCTTC. This encodes CASSTTGQGYGYTF.

The V and J genes are TRBV9 and TRBJ2-5; 8 bases line up with TRBD1. The V gene end was trimmed by 0 bases and the J gene end by 4 bases; junction bases not matched to a gene: 11. Germline V lookup: CDR1 SGDLS, CDR2 YYNGEE. The CDR3 totals 17 residues. The CDR3 protein is CASSVGRQGALGETQYF. In nucleotides, the CDR3 is TGTGCCAGCAGCGTAGGTCGGCAGGGGGCTTTGGGAGAGACCCAGTACTTC.

The V gene is TRBV7-8, the J gene TRBJ1-1; tentative D call: TRBD1 (5 bases). Trimming removed 2 bases at V and 4 bases at J, with 17 bases between. This CDR3 is 16 amino acids long. CDR1 and CDR2 from the germline V gene are SGHVS and FQNEAQ. The CDR3 nucleotides are TGTGCCAGCAGCTTAAGGTTGCCATCCCAGGGCACTGAAGCTTTCTTT. Its protein product is CASSLRLPSQGTEAFF.

The chain recombines TRBV28 with TRBJ1-2; TRBD1 matches 10 bases. Germline V gives CDR1 MDHEN, CDR2 SYDVKM. The CDR3 is 14 residues long. The J segment lost 7 bases and the V segment lost 3 bases, leaving 5 bases of the junction unmatched. The DNA for the CDR3 is TGTGCCAGCAGTTTGGGGACAGGGGTAACTGGCTACACCTTC. Translation gives CASSLGTGVTGYTF.

The DNA of the CDR3 is TGTGCCAGCAGCTCCCGGGAGACTGGGGAGACCCAGTACTTC. Protein sequence: CASSSRETGETQYF. This chain connects TRBV5-4 to TRBJ2-5; a weak D match, TRBD2 (6 bases). There are 14 residues in the CDR3. V was trimmed by 3 bases and J by 5 bases, leaving 14 bases between them. Per germline, CDR1 SGHNT and CDR2 YYREEE (reference sequence).

Comment on this clone: Germline is not matched at one junction end, which may reflect a read error. The chain joins TRBV19 to TRBJ1-2, with D unresolved. Germline V gene data show CDR1 as LNHDA and CDR2 as SQIVND (reference sequence). The CDR3 is 12 amino acids. The DNA of the CDR3 is TGTGCCAGTAGTATCCGGAGCTATGGCTACCCCTTC. Protein sequence: CASSIRSYGYPF.

J is TRBJ1-5 and V is TRBV9, with D uncertain. The CDR3 totals 15 residues. Trimming removed 0 bases from V and 5 bases from J, with 12 bases in between. The V gene's germline CDR1 is SGDLS and CDR2 YYNGEE. This CDR3 is CASSVAPNSDQPQHF. CDR3 coding DNA: TGTGCCAGCAGCGTAGCCCCCAATTCGGATCAGCCCCAGCATTTT.

The J gene is TRBJ1-6, the V gene TRBV11-2; 9 bases are a match to TRBD1. Unmatched junction bases numbered 5, after V lost 4 bases and J lost 7 bases. CDR1 is SGHAT, CDR2 FQNNGV, per germline. The CDR3 is made up of 15 amino acids. CDR3 loop: CASSSQGAQNSPLHF. The CDR3, as DNA: TGTGCCAGCAGCTCACAGGGGGCGCAAAATTCACCCCTCCACTTT.

Only a few counts were recorded for this clone. The chain is built from TRBV7-9 and TRBJ1-5; TRBD1 is a possible D gene (6 bases). Germline CDR1 and CDR2: SEHNR and FQNEAQ (reference sequence). V lost 2 bases, J lost 7 bases, and 15 bases lay in between. The CDR3 extends over 15 amino acids. The CDR3: CASSLSEGGRQPQHF. The CDR3 nucleotides are TGTGCCAGCAGCTTATCAGAAGGGGGAAGGCAGCCCCAGCATTTT.

The chain couples TRBV5-1 to TRBJ1-1; 7 nucleotides agree with TRBD1. The germline V gene has CDR1 SGHRS and CDR2 YFSETQ. The ends lost 5 bases at V and 12 bases at J; junction bases unmatched: 22. The CDR3 runs 16 residues. CDR3 loop: CASRSDRAHHSLRPFF. The DNA for the CDR3 is TGCGCCAGCAGATCCGACAGGGCACACCACTCTCTCCGTCCTTTCTTT.

The chain is built from TRBV6-1 and TRBJ2-7; a weak D match, TRBD2 (7 bases). Germline CDR1 is MNHNS and CDR2 is SASEGT. This CDR3 comprises 16 residues. Trimming removed 1 base at V and 2 bases at J, with 15 bases between. The CDR3 here is CASSEGGGGSPYEQYF. Written as DNA, the CDR3 is TGTGCCAGCAGTGAAGGGGGGGGCGGGTCTCCCTACGAGCAGTACTTC.

The V gene is TRBV5-1, the J gene TRBJ2-1, with TRBD2 matching over 9 bases. The CDR3 extends over 15 amino acids. V shed 2 bases, J shed 5 bases, and the junction held 5 bases outside the gene matches. Germline V CDR1 and CDR2: SGHRS, YFSETQ. The CDR3 DNA reads TGCGCCAGCAGCTTTGGGGCTAGCGGGGACAATGAGCAGTTCTTC. Translated, it gives CASSFGASGDNEQFF.

This clone was observed a few times. The rearrangement links TRBV2 to TRBJ1-1, with D unresolved. The CDR3 has 13 residues. Germline assignment: CDR1 SNHLY and CDR2 FYNNEI. Trimming removed 0 bases at V and 3 bases at J, with 5 bases between. CDR3 protein: CASSEAGYTEAFF. In nucleotides, the CDR3 is TGTGCCAGCAGTGAAGCTGGCTACACTGAAGCTTTCTTT.

The chain employs TRBV10-1 and TRBJ1-3, with 7 nucleotides matching TRBD1. The CDR3 has 21 amino acids. The ends lost 6 bases at V and 0 bases at J; junction bases unmatched: 23. Per germline, CDR1 WNHNN and CDR2 SYGVQD (reference sequence). The CDR3 loop reads CASSDIDRDPWSRYSGNTIYF. Here the CDR3 DNA reads TGCGCCAGCAGCGACATCGACAGGGATCCATGGAGCCGCTACTCTGGAAACACCATATATTTT.

CDR3 protein: CASSLGGGGEPQHF. The CDR3 coding sequence is TGTGCCAGCAGCTTGGGCGGGGGAGGGGAGCCCCAGCATTTT. This rearrangement joins TRBV7-3 to TRBJ1-5; a weak D match, TRBD1 (5 bases). V lost 3 bases to trimming and J lost 8 bases, with 14 bases between them. CDR1 and CDR2 (germline): SGHTA, FQGTGA. This CDR3 has 14 amino acids.

J is TRBJ1-5 and V is TRBV5-8; D is unresolved. Germline CDR1 is SGHTS and CDR2 is YDEGEE. CDR3 size: 14 residues. The ends were cut back, 5 bases at V and 0 bases at J, with 9 bases in the middle. The CDR3 region has the DNA TGTGCCAGCAGTCTGAGCTATAGCAATCAGCCCCAGCATTTT. Amino acid sequence: CASSLSYSNQPQHF.